This T cell receptor (beta chain) was captured by sequencing in a study of blood T cells in healthy people across ages. Trimming removed 12 bases at V and 8 bases at J, with 15 bases between. Looked up from germline, CDR1 is KGHDR and CDR2 is SFDVKD. This CDR3 contains 11 residues. It was with a sample-barcoded 5' primer and a J-beta primer mix that a second PCR of about 7 to 12 cycles was run. TCRdb re-analysed the 5' RACE reads in MiXCR, keeping a single row per CDR3 protein. The sample carries 550,000 to 600,000 distinct CDR3 sequences, approximately 30% recorded once. The chain recombines TRBV24-1 with TRBJ1-1; D is unresolved. The sample comprised blood. This receptor was obtained from a woman in her seventies in good health. CDR3 loop: CAPDPPREAFF. CDR3 in DNA: TGTGCCCCCGACCCTCCTCGAGAAGCTTTCTTT.